One and the same sample provided the 10 T cell receptor beta chains below, sequenced in a study of neurological immune-mediated disorders. TCRdb used MiXCR to reprocess the 5' RACE reads, holding one entry per CDR3 protein. The sample includes tens of thousands of distinct CDR3 sequences, 6% to 7.5% of them seen just once. Sequencing was done on a sample of CD4+ T cells from blood. Every receptor here comes from a man aged 50-60 years in good health.

In this sample, this clonotype turned up many times. This chain connects TRBV29-1 to TRBJ2-1; 7 positions match TRBD1. Per germline, CDR1 SQVTM and CDR2 ANQGSEA. This CDR3 is 14 amino acids long. V trimming: 6 bases; J trimming: 1 base; junction bases outside the gene matches: 6. This chain's CDR3 is CSVLTGLSYNEQFF. CDR3 coding DNA: TGCAGCGTCCTGACAGGGCTTTCCTACAATGAGCAGTTCTTC.

The rearrangement uses TRBV5-1 and TRBJ2-1, with TRBD2 identical over 7 bases. V lost 0 bases and J lost 1; bases outside the gene matches: 7. Germline CDR1 reads SGHRS; CDR2 reads YFSETQ. This CDR3 spans 17 amino acids. For the CDR3, the DNA is TGCGCCAGCAGCTTGGTCACTAGTAGCGGGTCCTACAATGAGCAGTTCTTC. It specifies CASSLVTSSGSYNEQFF.

By its share, this clonotype is medium-sized (0.01 to 0.1%). J is TRBJ2-5 and V is TRBV7-2; TRBD2 is a possible D gene (5 bases). The CDR3 is 14 amino acids. Germline-derived CDR1 and CDR2 are SGHTA and FQGNSA. Trimming shortened V by 5 bases and J by 5 bases, and 15 bases separated the two germline ends. The CDR3 loop reads CASSPRRVSETQYF. CDR3 DNA sequence: TGTGCCAGCAGCCCCCGGCGGGTGTCGGAGACCCAGTACTTC.

There are many counts of this clonotype. The chain is built from TRBV11-1 and TRBJ2-7; D is possibly TRBD1 (5 bases). V was clipped by 3 bases and J by 0 bases, with 12 bases between them. Germline V lookup: CDR1 SGHAT, CDR2 FQDESV (reference sequence). The CDR3 contains 15 residues. CDR3 coding DNA: TGTGCCAGCAGCTTCGGCGCAGGGCCCTCCTACGAGCAGTACTTC. Translating it yields CASSFGAGPSYEQYF.

Many counts were recorded for this clonotype. V is TRBV19 and J is TRBJ2-7, with 8 nucleotides matching TRBD2. The germline CDR1 and CDR2 sequences are LNHDA and SQIVND (reference sequence). The CDR3 length is 16 residues. The J segment lost 1 base and the V segment lost 4 bases, leaving 9 bases of the junction unmatched. The CDR3 reads CASSNISGSFSYEQYF. CDR3 DNA: TGTGCCAGTAGTAATATAAGCGGGAGTTTTTCCTACGAGCAGTACTTC.

This clonotype showed up just a few times. The chain is built from TRBV27 and TRBJ2-7; D perhaps matches TRBD2 (5 bases). From germline, CDR1 is MNHEY and CDR2 SMNVEV (reference sequence). The CDR3 loop spans 14 amino acids. With 4 bases removed from V and 2 bases from J, the gap between germline ends came to 12 bases. The CDR3 protein is CASSSPGGPYEQYF. CDR3 DNA: TGTGCCAGCAGTTCCCCCGGCGGGCCCTACGAGCAGTACTTC.

The J gene is TRBJ2-3, the V gene TRBV20-1; 8 bases fit TRBD2. The CDR3 loop spans 13 amino acids. With V trimmed by 7 bases and J by 3 bases, 6 bases remained unmatched. Per germline, CDR1 DFQATT and CDR2 SNEGSKA (reference sequence). The CDR3 coding sequence is TGCAGTGTGGGACTAGTGGGAACAGATACGCAGTATTTT. The encoded protein is CSVGLVGTDTQYF.

This clonotype was seen at least ten times. This sequence joins TRBV25-1 and TRBJ2-5; 7 bases match TRBD1. V was clipped by 2 bases and J by 4 bases; unmatched bases: 13. The CDR3 spans 17 residues. Germline lookup yields CDR1 MGHDK and CDR2 SYGVNS. The CDR3 loop reads CASSEERGRLVRETQYF. CDR3 in DNA: TGTGCCAGCAGTGAAGAAAGGGGGCGCCTCGTCCGAGAGACCCAGTACTTC.

This clonotype was found many times. The V and J genes are TRBV5-5 and TRBJ2-3, with D uncertain. Trimming removed 4 bases from V and 0 bases from J, with 15 bases in between. This CDR3 spans 16 amino acids. The germline CDR1 and CDR2 sequences are SGHKS and YYEKEE (reference sequence). The CDR3: CASSQRTDTSTDTQYF. Written as DNA, the CDR3 is TGTGCCAGCAGCCAAAGGACGGATACGAGCACAGATACGCAGTATTTT.

This clonotype was detected many times. This chain connects TRBV5-1 to TRBJ2-1, with 10 bases aligning to TRBD2. The germline V gene encodes CDR1 SGHRS and CDR2 YFSETQ. The J segment lost 3 bases and the V segment lost 0 bases, leaving 6 bases of the junction unmatched. CDR3 size: 17 residues. The CDR3 region has the DNA TGCGCCAGCAGCTTGGCGGGGCTAGCGGGAGTCTACAATGAGCAGTTCTTC. Its translation is CASSLAGLAGVYNEQFF.